Presented here are 6 T cell receptor beta chains from one specimen sequenced in a study of blood T cell repertoires in COVID-19. TCRdb's table, derived via immunoSEQ multiplex PCR, lists solely in-frame clones and lacks some. The sample consists of 55,000 to 65,000 clones, more than 65% of them appearing once. The sample comprised peripheral blood. The origin of the receptors is a human donor in a cohort sampled during active COVID-19.

A few counts support this clone. This chain connects TRBV5-1 to TRBJ1-2; D gene uncertain. The CDR3 sequence is 14 residues long. Germline loops: CDR1 SGHRS, CDR2 YFSETQ. The V end lost 4 bases, the J end lost 7 bases, and 17 bases lay between the germline ends. CDR3: CASSVDGGQAGYTF. The CDR3, as DNA: TGCGCCAGCAGCGTCGATGGAGGGCAAGCTGGCTACACCTTC.

The chain uses TRBV18 and TRBJ1-1, with TRBD1 identical over 7 bases. The V gene's germline CDR1 is KGHSH and CDR2 LQKENI. The CDR3 totals 19 residues. With 6 bases clipped from V and 8 bases from J, the junction kept 27 bases outside the gene matches. CDR3: CASSDPTGLNAGKSGEAFF. The CDR3 bases are TGTGCCAGCTCCGATCCGACAGGGCTTAACGCTGGAAAATCTGGCGAAGCTTTCTTT.

In this sample, this clone turned up many times. A read error may account for a junction end that differs from germline. The CDR3 DNA follows: TGTGCCAGCACCTTAGGGGCAGGGAACACCGGGGAGCTGTTTTTT. Its protein is CASTLGAGNTGELFF. The rearrangement joins TRBV7-9 to TRBJ2-2; TRBD1 might be the D (5 bases). From germline, CDR1 is SEHNR and CDR2 FQNEAQ (reference sequence). The CDR3 sequence is 15 residues long.

The rearrangement joins TRBV7-2 to TRBJ2-7, with TRBD1 as a possible D gene (6 bases). Looked up from germline, CDR1 is SGHTA and CDR2 is FQGNSA. The V end was cut by 7 bases, the J end by 3 bases, with 16 bases between. CDR3 length equals 14 residues. As DNA, the CDR3 is TGTGCCAGCACCGTTGACAGGAATGGCTACGAGCAGTACTTC. The encoded protein is CASTVDRNGYEQYF.

V usage is TRBV2 and J usage is TRBJ2-5, with TRBD2 identical over 9 bases. Germline CDR1 is SNHLY and CDR2 is FYNNEI. This CDR3 spans 14 amino acids. Trimming took 6 bases from V and 4 from J; bases not matched to a gene: 6. DNA of the CDR3: TGTGCCAGCAGCAGGACTAGCGCGTTAGAGACCCAGTACTTC. Translating gives CASSRTSALETQYF.

This clone has a handful of counts. Germline is not matched at one junction end, which may reflect a read error. The rearrangement joins TRBV12-3 or TRBV12-4 to TRBJ2-7; 9 positions match TRBD2. The length of the CDR3 is 13 residues. The CDR3 loop reads CASSSRLAGPSRF. The CDR3 nucleotides read TGTGCCAGCAGTTCCAGGCTAGCGGGACCGTCGAGATTC.